The clone carrying this TCR beta chain was found once. Its antigen is unidentified. Treatment here: around 19 received Ad26.COV2.S at low or high dose, single or two shots; five or six received placebo; per-sample allocation not given. Sampling took place 63 days after the first vaccine or placebo injection. Wuhan-strain SARS-CoV-2 spike was expressed by the Ad26 vector that made up the vaccine. Here immunoSEQ multiplex PCR was the method, and the copy in TCRdb shows in-frame clones only, minus some. The table has 450,000 to 550,000 clones, about nine tenths seen once; the top ten hold 1.5% to 2%. The sample belongs to a study of Ad26.COV2.S vaccination and SARS-CoV-2 variants. Study-level information: Ad26.COV2.S shots went into the muscle once or twice, 56 days apart.

Regarding the study as a whole: It is possible that the TCR breadth and depth analyses underestimated the total T cell responses.

The sequence derives from a person between 18 and 65 years old who received the Ad26.COV2.S COVID-19 vaccine or a placebo. The source was peripheral blood, collected in a trial of Ad26.COV2.S vaccine versus placebo.

The DNA for the CDR3 is TGTGCCAGCAGCCCCCTGGAAGATTACAATGAGCAGTTCTTC. Translated, it gives CASSPLEDYNEQFF. The genes are TRBV14 and TRBJ2-1, with D unresolved. Germline lookup yields CDR1 SGHDN and CDR2 FVKESK. Trimming took 4 bases from V and 4 from J, leaving 11 bases between them. The CDR3 has 14 amino acids.